Detailed here is one TCR beta chain. What it recognizes is unknown. For ophthalmopathy patients, the Clinical Activity Score was at least 3 and the NOSPECS grade at least 4; duration was under 3 months. Diagnosis rested on symptoms, serum thyroxine and TRAb, thyroid ultrasound, and orbital computed tomography. The data originate from a study of T cells in Graves' hyperthyroidism and ophthalmopathy. Study summary: The initial diagnosis was the point when peripheral blood was collected, ahead of any treatment. Study results and caveats: Before onset, by a median of approximately 5.9 months, the model predicted ophthalmopathy.

The CDR3 loop spans 16 amino acids. Germline V lookup: CDR1 SGHRS, CDR2 YFSETQ. The V and J ends lost 1 base and 4 bases respectively, with 15 bases between them. Amplified TCR beta CDR3 regions derived from RNA transcripts. HTBI primers were used for first-round RT-PCR of the TCR CDR3. TCRdb re-derived calls from the multiplex PCR reads in MiXCR, one entry per CDR3 protein. The table lists around 500,000 distinct CDR3 sequences, about 16% of them singletons, with 25% to 35% in the top ten. This chain links TRBV5-1 with TRBJ2-1; tentatively, D is TRBD1 (5 bases). This TCR came from a woman aged 25-40 years with Graves' ophthalmopathy. Sequenced input: blood. CDR3 loop: CASSLTGQTNYNEQFF. For the CDR3, the DNA is TGCGCCAGCAGCTTGACAGGACAAACAAATTACAATGAGCAGTTCTTC.